This T cell receptor (beta chain) originates from a study of glioma-infiltrating T cells after dendritic cell vaccination. The data were produced by immunoSEQ multiplex PCR, yet TCRdb's version contains in-frame clones alone and is incomplete. The table has some 24,000 clones, roughly 89% seen once; the top ten hold just under 3%. As to time point: after dendritic cell vaccination, including at tumor progression/relapse. The V and J ends lost 0 bases and 10 bases respectively, with 10 bases between them. CDR3 length equals 13 residues. Germline V gene lookup returns CDR1 MNHNS and CDR2 SASEGT. J is TRBJ2-1 and V is TRBV6-1, with TRBD1 as a possible D gene (5 bases). Here the sequenced sample was blood, taken after dendritic cell vaccination. The sequence derives from a human donor with glioblastoma. CDR3 protein: CASSEATVGEQFF. The CDR3 bases are TGTGCCAGCAGTGAAGCGACAGTCGGCGAGCAGTTCTTC.